This T cell receptor (beta chain) appears in the sequencing data of a study of cytomegalovirus exposure and HLA in healthy donors. Notes on the study in general: The authors listed approximately 160 TCR beta chains as cytomegalovirus-associated. Upon later analysis, TCR association rates were observed to vary by HLA locus, being highest for DRB1 and lowest for HLA-C.

As concerns this clone: Its target is not known.

Use of 60 Vbeta and 13 Jbeta primers characterized the PCR. Sequencing used immunoSEQ multiplex PCR; TCRdb keeps in-frame clones, though not all of them. This repertoire shows approximately 100,000 clones, about 80% found once; its top ten account for approximately 10%. Sequencing was done on a sample of PBMCs. This receptor was taken from a young man in good health and CMV-seropositive.

The CDR3 nucleotides are TGCGCCAGCAGCGTAGGACTAGCGGGGCCCCCGGGGGATACGCAGTATTTT. As protein: CASSVGLAGPPGDTQYF. The chain has TRBV5-1 and TRBJ2-3, with 12 bases aligning to TRBD2. This CDR3 comprises 17 residues. V trimming: 4 bases; J trimming: 6 bases; junction bases outside the gene matches: 12. From germline, CDR1 is SGHRS and CDR2 YFSETQ.